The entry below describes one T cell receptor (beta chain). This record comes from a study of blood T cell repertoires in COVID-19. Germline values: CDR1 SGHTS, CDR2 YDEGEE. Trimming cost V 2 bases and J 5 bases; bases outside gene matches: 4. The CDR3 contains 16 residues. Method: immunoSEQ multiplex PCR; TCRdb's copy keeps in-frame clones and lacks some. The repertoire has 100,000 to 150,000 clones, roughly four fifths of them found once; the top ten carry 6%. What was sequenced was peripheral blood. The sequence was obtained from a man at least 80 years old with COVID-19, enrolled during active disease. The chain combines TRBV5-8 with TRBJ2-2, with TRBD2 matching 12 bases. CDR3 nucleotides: TGTGCCAGCAGCTTTGTCGGGACTAGCGGGACCGGGGAGCTGTTTTTT. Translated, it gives CASSFVGTSGTGELFF.